This TCR beta chain was sequenced during a study of blood T cell repertoires in COVID-19. This CDR3 region has 15 residues. Germline loops: CDR1 LGHNA, CDR2 YNFKEQ. The trim removed 0 bases at V and 2 bases at J, leaving 4 bases unmatched. This clone was observed a few times. Libraries were prepared by immunoSEQ multiplex PCR; TCRdb keeps only in-frame clonotypes and omits some of them. Of over 350,000 clones in the sample, 70% to 90% were seen once. The sequence was obtained from a woman under 40 with active or convalescent COVID-19. The V call is TRBV4-2, the J call TRBJ2-7; 7 bases are shared with TRBD2. Source material: peripheral blood. The CDR3 is CASSQDTGGTYEQYF. CDR3 sequence (DNA): TGTGCCAGCAGCCAAGATACGGGGGGAACCTACGAGCAGTACTTC.